Listed below are T cell receptor beta chains from one sample, sequenced in a study of cytomegalovirus exposure and HLA in healthy donors. TCRdb's copy holds only in-frame clones and misses some; the assay was immunoSEQ multiplex PCR. The sample consists of about 160,000 clones, 75% to 80% of them appearing once. Sequenced material: PBMCs. The receptors come from a woman aged 50 to 60 in good health and CMV-seropositive. Both conserved end residues are part of each CDR3. A D gene is named only where the DNA matches it firmly. Not every row has a clone size; where given, it reads once, few, many or a size class.

j_call d_call clone_size cdr3_length v_call cdr3_nt cdr3_aa
TRBJ2-1 NA NA 15 TRBV28 TGTGCCAGCAGTTTAGGCAGAAGCTCCTACAATGAGCAGTTCTTC CASSLGRSSYNEQFF
TRBJ1-5 NA NA 14 TRBV7-2 TGTGCCAGCAGCTTATCCGAGGTCAATCAGCCCCAGCATTTT CASSLSEVNQPQHF
TRBJ1-2 NA NA 14 TRBV4-3 TGCGCCAGCAGCCAGGAACAGGGTAACTATGGCTACACCTTC CASSQEQGNYGYTF
TRBJ2-3 TRBD2 NA 15 TRBV6-4 TGTGCCAGCAGTCTTAGCGGGAGTATTGCAGATACGCAGTATTTT CASSLSGSIADTQYF
TRBJ2-5 TRBD2 NA 15 TRBV5-6 TGTGCCAGCAGCTTGGCTAGCGGGGGGCAAGAGACCCAGTACTTC CASSLASGGQETQYF
TRBJ1-1 NA NA 15 TRBV28 TGTGCCAGCAGCATTCGGAGGGCCTCAGTCTCTGAAGCTTTCTTT CASSIRRASVSEAFF
TRBJ2-7 NA NA 14 TRBV7-9 TGTGCCAGCAGCTTAGGCGAGAGCTCCTACGAGCAGTACTTC CASSLGESSYEQYF
TRBJ2-3 TRBD2 NA 15 TRBV7-9 TGTGCCAGCAGCTTGGGTAGCGGGAGTACAGATACGCAGTATTTT CASSLGSGSTDTQYF
TRBJ2-5 NA NA 14 TRBV5-6 TGTGCCAGCAGCTTGATCACGGGCCAAGAGACCCAGTACTTC CASSLITGQETQYF
TRBJ1-3 TRBD1 NA 20 TRBV19 TGTGCCAGTAGTCCGACAGGGGGACTCCTTCTTATCCGCTCTGGAAACACCATATATTTT CASSPTGGLLLIRSGNTIYF
TRBJ2-1 TRBD1 few 14 TRBV5-6 TGTGCCAGCGCCGGACAGGGGGGCCTGAATGAGCAGTTCTTC CASAGQGGLNEQFF
TRBJ2-2 NA NA 14 TRBV11-2 TGTGCCAGCAGCTTAGTACTGAACACCGGGGAGCTGTTTTTT CASSLVLNTGELFF
TRBJ2-3 TRBD1 NA 13 TRBV6-5 TGTGCCAGCCGCGGACAGGGACCAGATACGCAGTATTTT CASRGQGPDTQYF
TRBJ1-5 TRBD1 NA 16 TRBV19 TGTGCCAGCCGGGACAGGGGGTTAGTTGGCAATCAGCCCCAGCATTTT CASRDRGLVGNQPQHF
TRBJ2-2 NA NA 13 TRBV19 TGTGCCAGTAGTCGAGCGGGTATGGGGGAGCTGTTTTTT CASSRAGMGELFF
TRBJ2-7 NA NA 15 TRBV6-1 TGTGCCAGCAGTGAGCGGAATGACCCCGGGTACGAGCAGTACTTC CASSERNDPGYEQYF
TRBJ1-5 NA few 14 TRBV9 TGTGCCAGCAGCAAGGGGGTGAGCAATCAGCCCCAGCATTTT CASSKGVSNQPQHF
TRBJ2-4 NA NA 12 TRBV19 TGTGCCAGTAGTATACAGGGGAACATTCAGTACTTC CASSIQGNIQYF
TRBJ2-1 TRBD2 NA 16 TRBV11-2 TGTGCCAGCAGCAACGGGGGAGGGAAAGCCTACAATGAGCAGTTCTTC CASSNGGGKAYNEQFF
TRBJ1-3 NA NA 15 TRBV19 TGTGCCAGTAGTGTACAGACAGTATCTGGAAACACCATATATTTT CASSVQTVSGNTIYF